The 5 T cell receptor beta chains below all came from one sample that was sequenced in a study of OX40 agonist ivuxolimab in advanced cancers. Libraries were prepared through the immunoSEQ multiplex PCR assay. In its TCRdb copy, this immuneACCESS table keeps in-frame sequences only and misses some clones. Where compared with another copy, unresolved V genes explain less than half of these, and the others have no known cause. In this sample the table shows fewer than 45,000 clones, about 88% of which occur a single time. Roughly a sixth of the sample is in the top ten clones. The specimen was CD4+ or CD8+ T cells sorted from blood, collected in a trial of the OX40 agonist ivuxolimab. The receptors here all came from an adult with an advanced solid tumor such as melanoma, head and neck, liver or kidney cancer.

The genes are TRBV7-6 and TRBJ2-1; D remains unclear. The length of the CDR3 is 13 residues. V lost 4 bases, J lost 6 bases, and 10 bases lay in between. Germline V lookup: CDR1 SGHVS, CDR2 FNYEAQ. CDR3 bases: TGTGCCAGCAGCTCGACCGCGGCCAATGAGCAGTTCTTC. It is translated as CASSSTAANEQFF.

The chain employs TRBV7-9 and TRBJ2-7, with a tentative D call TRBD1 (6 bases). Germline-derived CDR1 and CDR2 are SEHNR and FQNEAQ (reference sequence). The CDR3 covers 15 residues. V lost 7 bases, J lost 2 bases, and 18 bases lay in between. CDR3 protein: CASTSGQTGTYEQYF. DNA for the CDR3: TGTGCCAGCACCTCAGGACAGACAGGAACCTACGAGCAGTACTTC.

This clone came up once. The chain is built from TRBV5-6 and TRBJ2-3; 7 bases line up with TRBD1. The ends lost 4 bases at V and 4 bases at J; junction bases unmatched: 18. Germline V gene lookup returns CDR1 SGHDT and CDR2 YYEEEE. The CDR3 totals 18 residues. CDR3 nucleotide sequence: TGTGCCAGCAGCCCCCTAGGGGACAGAAAACCGACTCCAGATACGCAGTATTTT. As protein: CASSPLGDRKPTPDTQYF.

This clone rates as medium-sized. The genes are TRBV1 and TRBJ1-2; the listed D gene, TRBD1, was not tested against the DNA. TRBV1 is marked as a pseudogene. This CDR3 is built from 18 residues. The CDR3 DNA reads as TGCACCAGCAGCCAAGATAAGGCAGGGAAAGGAAGGGACTATGGCTACACCTTC. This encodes CTSSQDKAGKGRDYGYTF.

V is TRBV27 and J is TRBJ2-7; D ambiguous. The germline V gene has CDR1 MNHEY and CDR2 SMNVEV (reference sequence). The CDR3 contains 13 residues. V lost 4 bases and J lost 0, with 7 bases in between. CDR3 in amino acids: CASSWKGSYEQYF. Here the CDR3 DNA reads TGTGCCAGCAGTTGGAAGGGCTCCTACGAGCAGTACTTC.